This T cell receptor (beta chain) was obtained from a study of early T cells in non-severe SARS-CoV-2 infection (dated by TCRdb to about 2021). General notes on the study: Bulk RNA from unsorted whole blood was used for TCR sequencing, so alpha and beta chains could not be paired.

The study was a case-control design nested within a healthcare worker cohort in London, UK, with weekly nasopharyngeal swab PCR tests and blood sampling. Between 23 and 31 March 2020, the week of the UK lockdown, healthcare workers were enrolled and then followed up weekly for as long as 16 weeks. What the research found in general, with its limitations: VDJdb matching was skewed toward anti-spike CD8 responses, so virus-specific expansions were likely underestimated and private and CD4 specificities were missed.

This clonotype was found a few times. The antigen this receptor binds is unknown. Base qualities were left out, and no much larger clone turns up one base away. The CDR3 covers 14 residues, taking in both the cysteine and the phenylalanine. Here the CDR3 DNA is all that survives: 42 bases in frame from base 1. Relative to germline, V is missing 4 bases and J is missing 3 bases, with 4 bases of the junction outside any gene match. CDR1 and CDR2 are read off the germline V gene as SGHRS and YFSETQ. The method behind the library was 5' RACE. Sequencing was performed on a NextSeq 500. Unique molecular identifiers were attached to individual cDNA molecules in the TCR library protocol so that sequencing error and PCR bias could be corrected. Both TCR alpha and beta chains were sequenced, and tight co-correlation was observed between alpha and beta sequence abundances in each sample. Turning to the authors' computational methods: V gene, J gene and CDR3 annotation of TCR sequences was performed with Decombinator V4. Expanded TCRs were defined as changing significantly between any two time points under a Poisson model with p below 0.0001. Abundances of TCRs were expressed as counts per million after normalisation to the total number of TCRs sequenced in each sample. MAIT TCRs were defined by TRAV1-2 paired with TRAJ12, TRAJ20 or TRAJ33, and iNKT TCRs by TRAV10 paired with TRAJ18. VDJdb, accessed 1 November 2021, was searched for CMV, EBV and SARS-CoV-2 annotated TCRs, with TCRs annotated for multiple antigens excluded. TCRdb reanalyzed the raw reads on its own, using fastp at Q25 for trimming and MiXCR for clone calling, and kept in-frame beta chains. Merged by CDR3 protein, the rows form single entries marked with the most common genes and DNA. The V and J calls come from TCRdb's annotation, not from the publication. In this sample the table shows over 95,000 distinct CDR3 sequences, approximately 16% of which occur a single time. Roughly 1.3% of the sample is in the top ten clones.

This clonotype was sampled from an adult who was a healthcare worker with PCR-confirmed SARS-CoV-2 infection or an uninfected control (not recorded which). Sequencing was carried out using whole blood. The rearrangement joined TRBV5-1 to TRBJ2-5, with TRBD1 identical over 9 junction bases. The CDR3 sequence is CASSPGQGKETQYF. The DNA sequence reads TGCGCCAGCAGCCCAGGACAGGGGAAAGAGACCCAGTACTTC.